A single sample is the source of the 26 T cell receptor beta chains below, sequenced in a study of regulatory T cells in long-lasting Graves disease. The time point here: newly diagnosed GD, antithyroid drugs for less than 3 months. With RNA extracted from PBMCs as input, the TCR library was made. HTBI primers from iRepertoire and Arm-PCR of CDR3 regions yielded the TCR beta libraries. Via MiXCR, TCRdb re-called the multiplex PCR reads, giving one row per CDR3 protein. The sample records more than 400,000 distinct CDR3 sequences, approximately 16% being singletons. The same data also went into a second study, on T cells in Graves' hyperthyroidism and ophthalmopathy.

Material: peripheral blood mononuclear cells (PBMCs), obtained at new diagnosis, from a patient treated with antithyroid drugs. Every receptor here comes from a woman younger than 45 with Graves disease.

This clonotype was found a few times. This chain connects TRBV5-5 to TRBJ2-1; 12 positions match TRBD2. Trimming took 1 base from V and 1 from J; bases not matched to a gene: 6. The CDR3 spans 18 residues. CDR1 and CDR2 from the germline V gene are SGHKS and YYEKEE (reference sequence). DNA for the CDR3: TGTGCCAGCAGCTTGAGACTAGCGGGAGTGCCATCCTACAATGAGCAGTTCTTC. Encoded protein: CASSLRLAGVPSYNEQFF. Combining the CDR3 with reference TRBV5-5 and TRBJ2-1 gives the whole variable domain DAGVTQSPTHLIKTRGQQVTLRCSPISGHKSVSWYQQVLGQGPQFIFQYYEKEERGRGNFPDRFSARQFPNYSSELNVNALLLGDSALYLCASSLRLAGVPSYNEQFFGPGTRLTVL.

About this clonotype: A clone one base away is much larger, so this may be a read error. This rearrangement joins TRBV15 to TRBJ1-1; D gene unclear. CDR1 is LNHNV, CDR2 YYDKDF, per germline (reference sequence). V shed 0 bases and J shed 4 bases, with 15 bases lying between them. The CDR3 consists of 16 residues. The CDR3 DNA follows: TGTGCCACCAGCAGAGACAGTTTGGCAGCATTCACTGAAGCTTTCTTT. Protein sequence: CATSRDSLAAFTEAFF.

This clonotype was observed at least ten times. V is TRBV5-1 and J is TRBJ2-3; D gene unclear. Germline lookup yields CDR1 SGHRS and CDR2 YFSETQ. The CDR3 covers 16 residues. The V end lost 0 bases, the J end lost 0 bases, and 11 bases lay between the germline ends. In DNA form, the CDR3 reads TGCGCCAGCAGCTTGGCTCATACCATAAGCACAGATACGCAGTATTTT. Its protein is CASSLAHTISTDTQYF.

This clonotype was recorded at least ten times. The chain employs TRBV7-2 and TRBJ1-2; unclear D gene. Germline V gives CDR1 SGHTA, CDR2 FQGNSA. V dropped 5 bases and J dropped 0 bases, with 13 bases sitting between them. This CDR3 is 15 amino acids long. The chain's CDR3 is CASSHYTKANYGYTF. CDR3 DNA sequence: TGTGCCAGCAGCCACTACACCAAAGCTAACTATGGCTACACCTTC.

Worth noting for this clonotype: A much larger clone lies a single base off, so this may be a read error. The V call is TRBV6-2 or TRBV6-3, the J call TRBJ2-7; 7 bases map to TRBD1. Germline V lookup: CDR1 MNHEY, CDR2 SVGEGT. The CDR3 has 15 residues. This chain's CDR3 is CASSHLGTAEYEQNF. CDR3 sequence (DNA): TGTGCCAGCAGTCACCTAGGGACAGCAGAATACGAGCAGAACTTC.

In the case of this clonotype: With a much larger clone just one base away, this may be a read error. The V and J genes are TRBV7-3 and TRBJ2-7; D could derive from TRBD1 or TRBD2 (6 bases each). CDR3 length: 11 residues. The germline gives CDR1 SGHTA, CDR2 FQGTGA. The CDR3: CASSKRGERYF. The CDR3 nucleotides read TGTGCCAGCAGCAAAAGGGGGGAGCGGTACTTC.

A remark on this clonotype: An end of the junction differs from the germline gene, which may be a read error. V is TRBV5-1 and J is TRBJ1-6; no clear D. Per the germline V gene, CDR1 is SGHRS and CDR2 is YFSETQ. CDR3 length: 18 amino acids. The CDR3 reads CTSSPPAGRVVDNSPLHF. As DNA, the CDR3 is TGCACCAGCAGCCCTCCGGCAGGACGTGTGGTGGATAATTCACCCCTCCACTTT.

The chain carries TRBV19 and TRBJ1-5; TRBD1 aligns across 10 bases. CDR1 and CDR2 from the germline V gene are LNHDA and SQIVND (reference sequence). This CDR3 has 14 residues. The V gene end was trimmed by 8 bases and the J gene end by 4 bases; junction bases not matched to a gene: 5. The CDR3 DNA reads TGTGCCAGTCGGACAGGGGGTGATAATCAGCCCCAGCATTTT. It yields the protein CASRTGGDNQPQHF.

The rearrangement uses TRBV20-1 and TRBJ1-5; D is possibly TRBD1 (6 bases). The length of the CDR3 is 14 residues. The V end was cut by 2 bases, the J end by 4 bases, with 12 bases between. Germline-derived CDR1 and CDR2 are DFQATT and SNEGSKA (reference sequence). CDR3 coding DNA: TGCAGTGCTAGAAACCCACAGGGAAATCAGCCCCAGCATTTT. As protein: CSARNPQGNQPQHF.

This clonotype was recorded a few times. Since no conserved phenylalanine or tryptophan closes the CDR3, a read error is the likely cause. The CDR3 DNA reads TGTGCCACGGGGACTAGCGGGGCAGATGCGAACACCGGGGAGCTGTTTTCT. This gives the protein CATGTSGADANTGELFS. The V and J genes are TRBV24-1 and TRBJ2-2, with 13 bases aligning to TRBD2. Germline CDR1 KGHDR, CDR2 SFDVKD. Unmatched junction bases numbered 7, after V lost 10 bases and J lost 0 bases. The CDR3 totals 17 residues.

J is TRBJ1-5 and V is TRBV28, with D unresolved. Per germline, CDR1 MDHEN and CDR2 SYDVKM. CDR3 size: 11 residues. V lost 1 base to trimming and J lost 13 bases, with 8 bases between them. In nucleotides, the CDR3 is TGTGCCAGCAGTTTATCACCGAATCAGCATTTT. Translated, it gives CASSLSPNQHF. The full variable domain, with the rest looked up from reference TRBV28 and TRBJ1-5, is DVKVTQSSRYLVKRTGEKVFLECVQDMDHENMFWYRQDPGLGLRLIYFSYDVKMKEKGDIPEGYSVSREKKERFSLILESASTNQTSMYLCASSLSPNQHFGDGTRLSIL.

At least ten counts were recorded for this clonotype. This CDR3 reads CASPGRGEGSDTQYF. DNA for the CDR3: TGTGCCAGCCCGGGGCGGGGGGAGGGCTCAGATACGCAGTATTTT. The V gene is TRBV6-1, the J gene TRBJ2-3, with TRBD2 matching 8 bases. V trimming: 8 bases; J trimming: 4 bases; junction bases outside the gene matches: 11. Germline-derived CDR1 and CDR2 are MNHNS and SASEGT. The CDR3 totals 15 residues.

In this sample, this clonotype turned up many times. The J gene is TRBJ2-7, the V gene TRBV7-9, with 8 bases matching TRBD1. With V trimmed by 0 bases and J by 1 base, 11 bases remained unmatched. This CDR3 is built from 18 residues. Looked up from germline, CDR1 is SEHNR and CDR2 is FQNEAQ (reference sequence). The CDR3 loop is CASSLANIRDRRSYEQYF. The CDR3 coding sequence is TGTGCCAGCAGCTTAGCGAATATAAGGGACAGGCGTTCCTACGAGCAGTACTTC.

This clonotype has only a few counts. This chain connects TRBV20-1 to TRBJ2-6, with D uncertain. Germline values: CDR1 DFQATT, CDR2 SNEGSKA (reference sequence). The V gene lost 1 base and the J gene lost 0 bases, with 10 bases spanning the gap. There are 16 residues in the CDR3. DNA of the CDR3: TGCAGTGCTAGAGTATTCGGGCACTCTGGGGCCAACGTCCTGACTTTC. Its protein product is CSARVFGHSGANVLTF.

The chain joins TRBV7-2 to TRBJ2-1, with TRBD2 matching over 13 bases. V shed 6 bases and J 9 bases; nucleotides not matched to a gene: 17. CDR1 is SGHTA, CDR2 FQGNSA, per germline. CDR3 length equals 18 residues. In DNA form, the CDR3 reads TGTGCCAGCAGTTTCTCCATCTGGACTAGCGGGAGTACGCCTGAGCAGTTCTTC. Translating it yields CASSFSIWTSGSTPEQFF.

Comments on this clonotype: A single base separates this from a much larger clone, so it may be a read error. V is TRBV7-9 and J is TRBJ2-1; 9 nucleotides align to TRBD2. V was pared by 3 bases and J by 8 bases, with 8 bases of the junction left unmatched. This CDR3 contains 15 residues. Germline CDR1 is SEHNR and CDR2 is FQNEAQ (reference sequence). The CDR3 sequence is CASSFAESGRYEQFF. The CDR3 DNA reads TGTGCCAGCAGCTTCGCGGAGAGCGGGAGGTATGAGCAGTTCTTC.

This clonotype has a count of ten or more. This chain's CDR3 is CSARASGRFYNEQFF. The CDR3, as DNA: TGCAGTGCTAGAGCTAGCGGGAGGTTTTACAATGAGCAGTTCTTC. This chain uses TRBV20-1 with TRBJ2-1; 11 bases align to TRBD2. Germline CDR1 DFQATT, CDR2 SNEGSKA (reference sequence). V trimming: 1 base; J trimming: 4 bases; junction bases outside the gene matches: 3. The CDR3 contains 15 residues.

The rearrangement links TRBV4-2 to TRBJ2-7, with D perhaps matching TRBD1 (7 bases). The CDR3 is 13 amino acids. Between the trimmed V and J ends, which lost 3 bases and 7 bases, there was a span of 13 bases. In germline, CDR1 is LGHNA, CDR2 YNFKEQ. DNA of the CDR3: TGTGCCAGCAGCCAGGACTACAGGGGAGAGCAGTACTTC. It codes for CASSQDYRGEQYF.

In its sample, this clonotype was seen many times. The J gene is TRBJ2-3, the V gene TRBV20-1, with 8 bases that match TRBD2. Looked up from germline, CDR1 is DFQATT and CDR2 is SNEGSKA (reference sequence). With V trimmed by 6 bases and J by 2 bases, 7 bases remained unmatched. The CDR3 runs to 14 residues. The CDR3 is CSALIAGYTDTQYF. In DNA form, the CDR3 reads TGCAGTGCCTTAATAGCGGGATACACAGATACGCAGTATTTT.

The chain joins TRBV29-1 to TRBJ1-4; D perhaps matches TRBD1 (6 bases). The CDR3 runs to 13 residues. CDR1 SQVTM and CDR2 ANQGSEA come from the germline V gene. V was cut by 7 bases and J by 3 bases, with 12 bases left in between. The CDR3 coding sequence is TGCAGCGCTGGGGGGCTTTCTAATGAAAAACTGTTTTTT. Amino acids: CSAGGLSNEKLFF.

Here the CDR3 reads CSVGTGESNQPQHF. The CDR3 DNA is TGCAGCGTTGGGACGGGAGAGAGCAATCAGCCCCAGCATTTT. V usage is TRBV29-1 and J usage is TRBJ1-5; D is unclear. Germline CDR1 is SQVTM and CDR2 is ANQGSEA. The CDR3 contains 14 residues. The V and J ends lost 4 bases and 1 base respectively, with 11 bases between them.

This clonotype was detected ten times or more. J is TRBJ1-5 and V is TRBV5-4; the D is unclear. In germline, CDR1 is SGHNT, CDR2 YYREEE (reference sequence). CDR3 size: 14 residues. Between the trimmed V and J ends, which lost 3 bases and 6 bases, there was a span of 13 bases. CDR3 nucleotide sequence: TGTGCCAGCAGCTCGTGGGGTGAGGCTCAGCCCCAGCATTTT. It yields the protein CASSSWGEAQPQHF.

In DNA form, the CDR3 reads TGTGCCAGCAGAAATCCGGGACAGGGGTTAAACATTCAGTACTTC. Translated: CASRNPGQGLNIQYF. The V and J genes are TRBV6-1 and TRBJ2-4; 10 bases agree with TRBD1. J gave up 6 bases and V 6 bases, and 8 bases lay outside the gene matches. There are 15 residues in the CDR3. Germline loops: CDR1 MNHNS, CDR2 SASEGT.

The table lists this clonotype with many counts. This chain connects TRBV10-3 to TRBJ1-2; weak D call: TRBD1 (5 bases). Germline values: CDR1 ENHRY, CDR2 SYGVKD. The CDR3 totals 13 residues. Between the trimmed V and J ends, which lost 4 bases and 3 bases, there was a span of 9 bases. CDR3 coding DNA: TGTGCCATCAGTGGGGACCCAGACTATGGCTACACCTTC. This sequence encodes CAISGDPDYGYTF.

About this clonotype itself: A read error may explain this, as a much larger clone is one base away. J is TRBJ1-2 and V is TRBV20-1; D unclear. Germline V gives CDR1 DFQATT, CDR2 SNEGSKA (reference sequence). This CDR3 has 15 residues. As DNA, the CDR3 is TGCAGTGCTGGAGATGGGCAGCGACTACTCTATGGCTACACCTTC. It codes for CSAGDGQRLLYGYTF.

This clonotype was counted many times. This rearrangement joins TRBV15 to TRBJ1-5; weak D call: TRBD1 (6 bases). The CDR3 is made up of 13 amino acids. V was shortened by 3 bases and J by 4 bases, with 7 bases between the two germline ends. Germline-derived CDR1 and CDR2 are LNHNV and YYDKDF (reference sequence). The CDR3 bases are TGTGCCACCAGCAGGGACAGAAATCAGCCCCAGCATTTT. Its translation is CATSRDRNQPQHF.